This TCR beta chain was profiled in a study of blood T cell repertoires in COVID-19. Overall study context: Material from acute and convalescent COVID-19 was sourced from the United States, Italy and Spain. PBMCs, B-cell-depleted T cells, or T cells provided the cDNA or gDNA that made up the material.

The germline V gene encodes CDR1 LNHDA and CDR2 SQIVND (reference sequence). V lost 3 bases and J 3 bases, leaving 18 bases between the germline ends. The CDR3 has 18 amino acids. Methods used by the authors: Estimated nucleated cell counts came from reference gene primer amplification. Profiling relied on immunoSEQ multiplex PCR, and the TCRdb table lists in-frame clones only, not all of them. Clone size and V and J calls were adopted from that table, with D and trimming inferred from the DNA. The sample shows 200,000 to 250,000 clones, 82% of them seen only once. Material for sequencing was peripheral blood. The chain combines TRBV19 with TRBJ2-6, with D perhaps matching TRBD2 (5 bases). This receptor was identified in a woman between 65 and 79 years old with COVID-19, enrolled during active disease. CDR3 DNA: TGTGCCAGTAGTATGCCCGGGAAGCCACTGGATGGGGCCAACGTCCTGACTTTC. The encoded protein is CASSMPGKPLDGANVLTF.